This TCR beta chain comes out of a study of type 1 regulatory T cells. As for the study in general: An in vitro protocol generated T-allo10, a Tr1-enriched, alloantigen-specific CD4 T cell product.

The ends were cut back, 0 bases at V and 0 bases at J, with 6 bases in the middle. The CDR3 length is 14 residues. Germline assignment: CDR1 DFQATT and CDR2 SNEGSKA (reference sequence). Turning to this clonotype: The antigen is not known.

T-allo10 cells from the graft donor were described as anergic, host-alloantigen-specific, and alloantigen-specific suppressors. TCRdb called the reads again in MiXCR, with one record for every CDR3 protein. The sample lists some 22,000 distinct CDR3 sequences, over 55% seen once, with about 14% in the top ten. Sequenced: cultured T cells, either the whole culture or a sorted T cell fraction (not recorded which). This sample's subset: Tr1-enriched cell product generated in vitro against host alloantigens. The genes are TRBV20-1 and TRBJ1-3; D unclear. The source is a human donor in good health. The CDR3 spells CSARDVNSGNTIYF. The CDR3 DNA reads TGCAGTGCTAGAGATGTTAACTCTGGAAACACCATATATTTT.